These 32 T cell receptor beta chains came from one sample sequenced in a study of identifying expanded T cells in peripheral blood. The protocol was immunoSEQ multiplex PCR, while the TCRdb copy is restricted to in-frame clones and leaves out a portion. The data contain about 74,000 clones, about four fifths of them singletons. The sample taken for sequencing was blood. The receptors were sampled from a person aged 18-69 years in good health.

J is TRBJ2-1 and V is TRBV28; 9 bases match TRBD2. Germline CDR1 is MDHEN and CDR2 is SYDVKM. The CDR3 is made up of 15 amino acids. V trimming: 3 bases; J trimming: 6 bases; junction bases outside the gene matches: 6. The CDR3 here is CASSLARGRANEQFF. CDR3 nucleotide sequence: TGTGCCAGCAGTTTGGCGCGCGGGAGGGCCAATGAGCAGTTCTTC.

This chain connects TRBV18 to TRBJ2-7, with D unresolved. This CDR3 has 15 amino acids. V was cut by 3 bases and J by 4 bases, with 16 bases left in between. CDR1 and CDR2 (germline): KGHSH, LQKENI. For the CDR3, the DNA is TGTGCCAGCTCACCTCCCTCCTATACAAGATACGAGCAGTACTTC. It encodes CASSPPSYTRYEQYF.

The genes are TRBV5-1 and TRBJ2-3, with D hard to call. The germline V gene encodes CDR1 SGHRS and CDR2 YFSETQ. The CDR3 has 14 residues. Trimming took 5 bases from V and 3 from J, leaving 13 bases between them. The CDR3 DNA follows: TGCGCCAGCAGGGACGGGCCTTCTACAGATACGCAGTATTTT. It translates to CASRDGPSTDTQYF. The variable domain in full, completed from reference TRBV5-1 and TRBJ2-3, reads KAGVTQTPRYLIKTRGQQVTLSCSPISGHRSVSWYQQTPGQGLQFLFEYFSETQRNKGNFPGRFSGRQFSNSRSEMNVSTLELGDSALYLCASRDGPSTDTQYFGPGTRLTVL.

The chain carries TRBV7-9 and TRBJ1-2; TRBD1 matches 9 bases. Per the germline V gene, CDR1 is SEHNR and CDR2 is FQNEAQ (reference sequence). The CDR3 loop spans 16 amino acids. The ends lost 7 bases at V and 3 bases at J; junction bases unmatched: 12. CDR3 sequence: CASTRIEGQGHYGYTF. Here the CDR3 DNA reads TGTGCCAGCACCCGTATAGAAGGACAGGGGCACTATGGCTACACCTTC.

V is TRBV19 and J is TRBJ1-1; 7 nucleotides line up with TRBD1. CDR1 and CDR2 from the germline V gene are LNHDA and SQIVND (reference sequence). With 1 base clipped from V and 2 bases from J, the junction kept 16 bases outside the gene matches. The CDR3 consists of 19 residues. The CDR3 sequence is CASSIAVRTGGRDNTEAFF. DNA for the CDR3: TGTGCCAGTAGTATAGCGGTCAGGACAGGTGGTCGGGATAACACTGAAGCTTTCTTT.

The chain has TRBV10-3 and TRBJ2-2, with 7 bases aligning to TRBD2. The V gene end was trimmed by 2 bases and the J gene end by 0 bases; junction bases not matched to a gene: 3. CDR3 length: 16 residues. CDR1 and CDR2 from the germline V gene are ENHRY and SYGVKD. The CDR3 loop is CAISENSGSNTGELFF. The CDR3 nucleotides are TGTGCCATCAGTGAGAATAGCGGGTCGAACACCGGGGAGCTGTTTTTT.

This chain joins TRBV7-2 and TRBJ2-5, with unresolved D. Germline V CDR1 and CDR2: SGHTA, FQGNSA. The V end lost 5 bases, the J end lost 5 bases, and 9 bases lay between the germline ends. This CDR3 has 12 residues. CDR3 bases: TGTGCCAGCAGCGTTCTCTGGGAGACCCAGTACTTC. Translating gives CASSVLWETQYF.

CDR3: CASSPWTAPGELFF. The DNA of the CDR3 is TGTGCCAGTAGTCCCTGGACCGCTCCCGGGGAGCTGTTTTTT. The rearrangement uses TRBV19 and TRBJ2-2; unclear D gene. V was trimmed by 5 bases and J by 6 bases, leaving 13 bases between them. This CDR3 region has 14 residues. Germline CDR1 LNHDA, CDR2 SQIVND (reference sequence).

This sequence joins TRBV30 and TRBJ2-5, with a possible D match to TRBD2 (5 bases). V shed 2 bases and J shed 4 bases, with 14 bases lying between them. This CDR3 is 14 amino acids long. Germline loops: CDR1 GTSNPN, CDR2 SVGIG (reference sequence). CDR3 sequence reads: CAWSPFAGGETQYF. The CDR3 bases are TGTGCCTGGAGTCCCTTTGCAGGAGGAGAGACCCAGTACTTC.

V usage is TRBV7-2 and J usage is TRBJ2-3; 9 bases match TRBD1. Germline loops: CDR1 SGHTA, CDR2 FQGNSA. The CDR3 has 14 amino acids. V trimming: 4 bases; J trimming: 4 bases; junction bases outside the gene matches: 3. For the CDR3, the DNA is TGTGCCAGCAGCTCAACAGGGGGCGCAGATACGCAGTATTTT. It yields the protein CASSSTGGADTQYF.

V usage is TRBV7-9 and J usage is TRBJ2-5; 7 nucleotides align to TRBD1. The CDR3 is made up of 16 amino acids. The germline V gene has CDR1 SEHNR and CDR2 FQNEAQ (reference sequence). Germline trimming cut 2 bases from V and 5 bases from J; bases unmatched to any gene: 11. CDR3 nucleotide sequence: TGTGCCAGCAGCTTATTATCCGTAGGGGGCAGGGAGACCCAGTACTTC. It translates to CASSLLSVGGRETQYF.

This clone was detected only once. This chain joins TRBV7-2 and TRBJ2-6; D tentatively reads TRBD1 or TRBD2 (5 bases each). This CDR3 comprises 19 residues. Looked up from germline, CDR1 is SGHTA and CDR2 is FQGNSA. Trimming stripped 4 bases from V and 0 bases from J, with 19 bases between. The DNA for the CDR3 is TGTGCCAGCAGCTGGTCACCGAGAGGGGCCCTCTCTGGGGCCAACGTCCTGACTTTC. Translating it yields CASSWSPRGALSGANVLTF.

The genes are TRBV6-5 and TRBJ2-3, with D possibly TRBD2 on 6 matching bases. Trimming removed 4 bases from V and 2 bases from J, with 13 bases in between. Germline CDR1 is MNHEY and CDR2 is SVGAGI. CDR3 length: 15 amino acids. The CDR3 nucleotides are TGTGCCAGCAGTTTGCGGCGGGGAAACACAGATACGCAGTATTTT. As protein: CASSLRRGNTDTQYF.

V usage is TRBV5-4 and J usage is TRBJ2-3, with D perhaps assigned TRBD1 or TRBD2 (5 bases each). CDR3 length: 14 residues. Per the germline V gene, CDR1 is SGHNT and CDR2 is YYREEE (reference sequence). With 4 bases removed from V and 2 bases from J, the gap between germline ends came to 11 bases. CDR3 loop: CASSPGTVTDTQYF. The CDR3 region has the DNA TGTGCCAGCAGCCCCGGGACCGTCACAGATACGCAGTATTTT.

The chain employs TRBV5-8 and TRBJ1-2; TRBD1 aligns across 9 bases. From germline, CDR1 is SGHTS and CDR2 YDEGEE. The V segment lost 2 bases and the J segment 7 bases; nucleotides outside the gene matches: 9. This CDR3 comprises 15 residues. The CDR3 is CASSFDRDREFGYTF. CDR3 DNA: TGTGCCAGCAGCTTCGACCGGGACAGGGAATTTGGCTACACCTTC.

The chain uses TRBV2 and TRBJ1-2; possibly TRBD1 for D (5 bases). Between the trimmed V and J ends, which lost 3 bases and 2 bases, there was a span of 10 bases. Germline V gives CDR1 SNHLY, CDR2 FYNNEI. This CDR3 has 14 residues. The CDR3 DNA follows: TGTGCCAGCAGTGAGCGGGGCCTGAACTATGGCTACACCTTC. Its translation is CASSERGLNYGYTF.

The chain uses TRBV23-1 and TRBJ2-1; 7 positions match TRBD2. TRBV23-1 is marked as an open reading frame, function uncertain. V lost 1 base and J lost 5; bases outside the gene matches: 8. The length of the CDR3 is 16 residues. This CDR3 is CASSQWGGEGHNEQFF. The DNA of the CDR3 is TGCGCCAGCAGTCAATGGGGCGGGGAGGGCCACAATGAGCAGTTCTTC.

This clone was recorded once. CDR3 region: CASSPSDQYF. The CDR3 DNA reads TGTGCCAGCAGCCCAAGTGACCAGTACTTC. The chain uses TRBV5-8 and TRBJ2-5, with unresolved D. In germline, CDR1 is SGHTS, CDR2 YDEGEE. CDR3 length equals 10 residues. V lost 4 bases to trimming and J lost 10 bases, with 8 bases between them.

The chain uses TRBV13 and TRBJ2-7, with 7 nucleotides matching TRBD1. CDR1 and CDR2 from the germline V gene are PRHDT and FYEKMQ (reference sequence). CDR3 length: 15 amino acids. J lost 2 bases, V lost 5 bases, and 9 bases had no gene match. The CDR3 protein is CASSSKGQHPYEQYF. The CDR3 coding sequence is TGTGCCAGCAGCAGTAAGGGACAGCACCCCTACGAGCAGTACTTC.

This clone was seen a single time. The chain combines TRBV25-1 with TRBJ2-7, with a tentative D call TRBD1 (6 bases). Looked up from germline, CDR1 is MGHDK and CDR2 is SYGVNS. V dropped 8 bases and J dropped 4 bases, with 12 bases sitting between them. This CDR3 contains 12 residues. The CDR3 DNA reads TGTGCCAGCGGCTCCAGGGGTTACGAGCAGTACTTC. This encodes CASGSRGYEQYF.

Only one count was recorded for this clone. V and J are TRBV5-4 and TRBJ2-5; the D gene is possibly TRBD1 (5 bases). CDR3 length: 16 residues. Trimming took 0 bases from V and 6 from J, leaving 18 bases between them. The V gene's germline CDR1 is SGHNT and CDR2 YYREEE (reference sequence). CDR3 region: CASSLATPGLVKTQYF. The CDR3, as DNA: TGTGCCAGCAGCTTGGCCACCCCAGGGCTGGTAAAGACCCAGTACTTC. The whole variable domain, remainder taken from reference TRBV5-4 and TRBJ2-5, is ETGVTQSPTHLIKTRGQQVTLRCSSQSGHNTVSWYQQALGQGPQFIFQYYREEENGRGNFPPRFSGLQFPNYSSELNVNALELDDSALYLCASSLATPGLVKTQYFGPGTRLLVL.

In its sample, this clone was seen once. This sequence joins TRBV30 and TRBJ2-3; no clear D gene. The CDR3 is made up of 11 amino acids. Trimming removed 3 bases at V and 4 bases at J, with 5 bases between. Germline V gene data show CDR1 as GTSNPN and CDR2 as SVGIG (reference sequence). This CDR3 is CAWSPADTQYF. DNA of the CDR3: TGTGCCTGGAGCCCCGCAGATACGCAGTATTTT.

The CDR3 is CASSLDDYGYTF. In DNA form, the CDR3 reads TGTGCCAGCAGCTTAGATGACTATGGCTACACCTTC. The chain employs TRBV7-9 and TRBJ1-2, with D unresolved. The germline V gene encodes CDR1 SEHNR and CDR2 FQNEAQ (reference sequence). The CDR3 is 12 amino acids. Between the trimmed V and J ends, which lost 1 base and 3 bases, there was a span of 3 bases.

The CDR3 DNA is TGTGCCAGCTCTGCGGAGGGACAGGGAATCTACGAGCAGTACTTC. Its protein is CASSAEGQGIYEQYF. This chain joins TRBV2 and TRBJ2-7, with 9 bases matching TRBD1. CDR1 is SNHLY, CDR2 FYNNEI, per germline. This CDR3 has 15 amino acids. The V gene end was trimmed by 8 bases and the J gene end by 3 bases; junction bases not matched to a gene: 11.

The chain recombines TRBV11-2 with TRBJ2-4; possibly TRBD1 or TRBD2 for D (6 bases each). CDR1 is SGHAT and CDR2 is FQNNGV in the germline V gene. V was pared by 1 base and J by 5 bases, with 21 bases between. This CDR3 spans 18 amino acids. Here the CDR3 reads CASSLAPGAGVTENIQYF. The CDR3 DNA is TGTGCCAGCAGCTTAGCTCCGGGGGCAGGGGTCACGGAAAACATTCAGTACTTC.

This clone was seen a handful of times. This chain joins TRBV29-1 and TRBJ2-1; 7 nucleotides line up with TRBD1. Germline CDR1 reads SQVTM; CDR2 reads ANQGSEA. V lost 7 bases to trimming and J lost 8 bases; unmatched junction nucleotides: 8. The CDR3 loop spans 12 amino acids. CDR3 in DNA: TGCAGCGCTCTAACAGGGGAACATGAGCAGTTCTTC. Residues: CSALTGEHEQFF.

This clone was seen once. V gene TRBV11-3 combines with J gene TRBJ2-3; 7 bases map to TRBD2. J was trimmed by 5 bases and V by 2 bases; bases with no gene match: 7. Germline values: CDR1 SGHNT, CDR2 YENEEA. This CDR3 is built from 15 residues. The CDR3 is CASSLNSGAGDTQYF. The CDR3 DNA sequence: TGTGCCAGCAGCTTAAACAGCGGGGCGGGAGATACGCAGTATTTT.

The chain couples TRBV6-1 to TRBJ2-7, with D perhaps TRBD1 or TRBD2 (5 bases each). Per germline, CDR1 MNHNS and CDR2 SASEGT. There are 13 residues in the CDR3. Trimming shortened V by 6 bases and J by 5 bases, and 14 bases separated the two germline ends. Written as DNA, the CDR3 is TGTGCCAGCAGCAAAAGCCTGGGGGACGAGCAGTACTTC. The encoded protein is CASSKSLGDEQYF.

The chain recombines TRBV7-3 with TRBJ1-2; 7 bases align to TRBD1. Germline CDR1 SGHTA, CDR2 FQGTGA. CDR3 length equals 15 residues. V was clipped by 2 bases and J by 8 bases; unmatched bases: 11. CDR3 sequence: CASSLGSTGPAGYTF. The CDR3 DNA follows: TGTGCCAGCAGCTTAGGGTCGACAGGGCCGGCAGGCTACACCTTC. Full variable domain (rest looked up from reference TRBV7-3 and TRBJ1-2): GAGVSQTPSNKVTEKGKYVELRCDPISGHTALYWYRQSLGQGPEFLIYFQGTGAADDSGLPNDRFFAVRPEGSVSTLKIQRTERGDSAVYLCASSLGSTGPAGYTFGSGTRLTVV.

The gene calls are TRBV18 and TRBJ2-3, with D unclear. CDR3 size: 13 residues. Germline lookup yields CDR1 KGHSH and CDR2 LQKENI. V was shortened by 3 bases and J by 0 bases, with 4 bases between the two germline ends. CDR3 residues: CASSPLSTDTQYF. In DNA form, the CDR3 reads TGTGCCAGCTCACCGCTAAGCACAGATACGCAGTATTTT.

The table lists this clone with a few counts. V is TRBV5-1 and J is TRBJ2-2; the D gene could be TRBD1 or TRBD2 (6 bases each). The CDR3 is 16 amino acids. Germline CDR1 reads SGHRS; CDR2 reads YFSETQ. With 4 bases removed from V and 4 bases from J, the gap between germline ends came to 17 bases. The CDR3 bases are TGCGCCAGCAGCCCGGGGGCAGGGGAACTCACCGGGGAGCTGTTTTTT. Protein product: CASSPGAGELTGELFF.

V usage is TRBV28 and J usage is TRBJ1-1; 9 nucleotides line up with TRBD1. This CDR3 spans 14 amino acids. V lost 5 bases, J lost 5 bases, and 6 bases stayed unmatched. Looked up from germline, CDR1 is MDHEN and CDR2 is SYDVKM. Written as DNA, the CDR3 is TGTGCCAGCAGTAAACAGGGGGCGTGGACTGAAGCTTTCTTT. Translation gives CASSKQGAWTEAFF.